A selection of T cell receptor beta chains follows, all from one sample in a study of T-cell memory formation after mild COVID-19. One entry per CDR3 protein results from TCRdb running MiXCR on the 5' RACE reads. The sample shows about 560,000 distinct CDR3 sequences, about a sixth of them seen only once. What was sequenced was PBMCs or a T cell subset sorted from them (not recorded which). These receptors originate from an adult woman who had mild COVID-19 (a few samples of this study predate the infection). Cell type and time point are not known. The CDR3 runs from the conserved cysteine through the conserved F or W. D genes are given only for firm matches. Clone size is shown for a subset of rows, as once, few, many or a class of expanded clone.

CDR3 protein	CDR3 DNA	V gene	J gene	D gene	clone size
CASSLGTATPIYF	TGTGCCAGCAGTTTAGGTACAGCCACCCCAATTTACTTC	TRBV12-3/TRBV12-4	TRBJ2-5	.	.
CSARDVGASTDTQYF	TGCAGTGCTAGAGATGTGGGGGCTAGCACAGATACGCAGTATTTT	TRBV20-1	TRBJ2-3	.	.
CAWSVSSSGSYEQYF	TGTGCCTGGAGTGTTTCGTCTAGCGGGAGCTACGAGCAGTACTTC	TRBV30	TRBJ2-7	TRBD2	few
CASSYHRGSNQPQHF	TGTGCCAGCAGTTACCACAGGGGGAGCAATCAGCCCCAGCATTTT	TRBV12-3/TRBV12-4	TRBJ1-5	TRBD1	few
CASSYSSYGNEQFF	TGTGCCAGCAGTTACTCGTCTTACGGGAATGAGCAGTTCTTC	TRBV6-5	TRBJ2-1	.	.
CASSHITGAPSYEQYF	TGCGCCAGCAGCCATATTACGGGGGCCCCCTCCTACGAGCAGTACTTC	TRBV4-1	TRBJ2-7	.	.
CASSQPAGVVSVGGNEQFF	TGTGCCAGCAGCCAACCAGCGGGGGTAGTCTCGGTGGGTGGCAATGAGCAGTTCTTC	TRBV4-2	TRBJ2-1	TRBD2	.
CASSGTSGAGELFF	TGCGCCAGCAGCGGGACTAGCGGGGCCGGGGAGCTGTTTTTT	TRBV5-1	TRBJ2-2	TRBD2	many
CATSAKRSPYEQYF	TGTGCCACCAGTGCGAAGCGGAGCCCCTACGAGCAGTACTTC	TRBV24-1	TRBJ2-7	.	few
CASRGVVAGVKSSYNEQFF	TGTGCCAGCAGGGGAGTAGTAGCGGGAGTTAAAAGCTCCTACAATGAGCAGTTCTTC	TRBV7-8	TRBJ2-1	TRBD2	.
CASSTWESSNQPQHF	TGTGCCAGCAGTACGTGGGAGAGTAGCAATCAGCCCCAGCATTTT	TRBV12-3/TRBV12-4	TRBJ1-5	.	.
CASSPTAVSYEQYF	TGTGCCAGCAGCCCCACAGCGGTGTCCTACGAGCAGTACTTC	TRBV7-9	TRBJ2-7	.	few
CASSPISGQVVREQYF	TGTGCCAGCTCACCGATCTCGGGACAGGTTGTGCGCGAGCAGTACTTC	TRBV18	TRBJ2-7	TRBD1	few
CASSRTQGPSYEQYF	TGTGCCAGCAGCCGCACACAGGGGCCTTCCTACGAGCAGTACTTC	TRBV2	TRBJ2-7	TRBD1	.
CASSSWGVQTF	TGTGCCAGCAGTTCCTGGGGGGTTCAGACCTTC	TRBV27	TRBJ1-2	.	.
CASRPWDGYEQYF	TGTGCCAGCAGACCGTGGGACGGCTACGAGCAGTACTTC	TRBV3-1	TRBJ2-7	.	few
CASSRSPSAGTKVYEQYF	TGTGCCAGCAGCCGTTCCCCTTCTGCCGGGACAAAGGTCTACGAGCAGTACTTC	TRBV3-1	TRBJ2-7	.	few
CSARAKDRVYQPQHF	TGCAGTGCTAGAGCTAAGGACAGGGTTTATCAGCCCCAGCATTTT	TRBV20-1	TRBJ1-5	TRBD1	.
CATTDSGTPGELFF	TGTGCCACCACTGACAGTGGCACCCCCGGGGAGCTGTTTTTT	TRBV24-1	TRBJ2-2	.	few
CSVANPGLAFYNEQFF	TGCAGCGTAGCAAACCCGGGACTAGCCTTCTACAATGAGCAGTTCTTC	TRBV29-1	TRBJ2-1	TRBD2	few
CSAVNPTGGEGYTF	TGCAGTGCTGTTAACCCCACAGGGGGCGAAGGCTACACCTTC	TRBV20-1	TRBJ1-2	TRBD1	few
CASSLTVALPTEAFF	TGTGCCAGCAGCCTTACTGTAGCTCTCCCCACTGAAGCTTTCTTT	TRBV7-9	TRBJ1-1	.	.
CASSFPQDSGNTIYF	TGTGCCAGCAGCTTTCCCCAGGACTCTGGAAACACCATATATTTT	TRBV5-6	TRBJ1-3	.	many
CASSFYGQAYEQYF	TGTGCCAGCAGCTTCTACGGACAGGCCTACGAGCAGTACTTC	TRBV27	TRBJ2-7	TRBD1	.
CASSLAPTEKLFF	TGTGCCAGCAGTTTAGCGCCTACTGAAAAACTGTTTTTT	TRBV12-3/TRBV12-4	TRBJ1-4	.	.
CASSSTDRVWYF	TGTGCCAGCAGCTCCACGGACAGGGTTTGGTACTTC	TRBV7-2	TRBJ2-7	TRBD1	few
CASSRGTGVQPQHF	TGTGCCAGCAGCCGAGGGACAGGGGTACAGCCCCAGCATTTT	TRBV9	TRBJ1-5	TRBD1	.
CASSYGGSLEQYF	TGTGCCAGCAGTTATGGCGGGAGCCTCGAGCAGTACTTC	TRBV6-2/TRBV6-3	TRBJ2-7	TRBD2	few
CASSVGQVGSPLHF	TGTGCCAGCAGCGTAGGTCAGGTCGGTTCACCCCTCCACTTT	TRBV9	TRBJ1-6	.	few
CASSLTTPVYNSPLHF	TGTGCCAGCAGCCTAACTACTCCCGTCTATAATTCACCCCTCCACTTT	TRBV3-1	TRBJ1-6	.	few
CSARDYVKNTGELFF	TGCAGTGCTAGAGATTACGTTAAGAACACCGGGGAGCTGTTTTTT	TRBV20-1	TRBJ2-2	.	.
CASSTLGQVQETQYF	TGTGCCAGCAGCACCCTGGGACAGGTCCAAGAGACCCAGTACTTC	TRBV28	TRBJ2-5	TRBD1	.
CASSPPTGVGYEQYF	TGTGCCAGCTCACCACCGACAGGGGTAGGGTACGAGCAGTACTTC	TRBV18	TRBJ2-7	TRBD1	few
CSVKGGTVSSETQYF	TGCAGCGTCAAAGGTGGGACAGTAAGTTCAGAGACCCAGTACTTC	TRBV29-1	TRBJ2-5	TRBD1	.
CSARGGQGGYGNQPQHF	TGCAGTGCTAGAGGAGGGCAGGGGGGTTATGGGAATCAGCCCCAGCATTTT	TRBV20-1	TRBJ1-5	TRBD1	.
CATSTIRSGANVLTF	TGTGCCACCAGCACAATCCGCTCTGGGGCCAACGTCCTGACTTTC	TRBV15	TRBJ2-6	.	.
CASTHTVGTGKASDGYTF	TGTGCCAGCACCCACACCGTCGGGACAGGGAAGGCGAGCGATGGCTACACCTTC	TRBV28	TRBJ1-2	TRBD1	.
CASSLADTGELFF	TGTGCCAGCAGCTTAGCAGACACCGGGGAGCTGTTTTTT	TRBV7-6	TRBJ2-2	.	many
CASSTGLPTDTAKNIQYF	TGTGCCAGCAGTACCGGACTACCCACCGACACAGCCAAAAACATTCAGTACTTC	TRBV5-5	TRBJ2-4	.	.
CASSLSGGPFSTDTQYF	TGTGCCAGCAGCTTGTCGGGGGGCCCCTTTAGCACAGATACGCAGTATTTT	TRBV5-5	TRBJ2-3	.	.
CASSVGQGGSNQPQHF	TGTGCCAGCAGCGTGGGACAGGGGGGAAGCAATCAGCCCCAGCATTTT	TRBV7-8	TRBJ1-5	TRBD1	.
CASSLANRNTEAFF	TGCGCCAGCAGCTTGGCCAATAGGAACACTGAAGCTTTCTTT	TRBV5-1	TRBJ1-1	.	.